This TCR beta chain was found in a study of T cell clonotyping in hematopoietic cell transplantation. Study-wide background: Recipient samples before transplant were obtained post-cytoreduction.

Time point defined: recipient sample about 28 days before transplant, after cytoreduction. Recipient blood drawn about 28 days pretransplant and days 30, 100, 180 after. In the case of this clone: Its target is not known.

Study results and caveats: Cells were unsorted, so CD4 and CD8 contributions were not separated.

Clones were sequenced by immunoSEQ multiplex PCR, and TCRdb holds only the in-frame ones, with some missing. The data hold 5,500 to 6,500 clones, with under 98% observed a single time. Sequences were derived from peripheral blood mononuclear cells, sampled before stem cell transplant. The sequence was obtained from a man in his 70s with acute myeloid leukemia. Some clones in this sample may be carry-over from other donors' samples.

Here the CDR3 DNA reads TGTGCCAGCAGCTTAGGGAGCAGAGATGGCTACACCTTC. Its protein product is CASSLGSRDGYTF. This sequence joins TRBV7-2 and TRBJ1-2, with D uncertain. Per germline, CDR1 SGHTA and CDR2 FQGNSA. V was pared by 1 base and J by 6 bases, with 9 bases between. The CDR3 totals 13 residues.